The 6 T cell receptor beta chains presented below share a single source sample, sequenced in a study of post-analysis software for immune sequencing data. Study-level findings and limits: Patients carried several TRBV segments more frequently than controls did, and TRBV5-6, TRBV5-1 and TRBV20-1 were among them.

Their recognized antigens are unknown. Unique molecular identifiers had been added to the TCR beta cDNA libraries. In TCRdb, the PCR reads were re-called with MiXCR into one record per CDR3 protein. The sample shows roughly 730,000 distinct CDR3 sequences, roughly 29% of them seen only once. The sequenced material came from blood. The source of these receptors is a girl aged 10 to 17 with multiple sclerosis.

This clonotype came up a few times. V and J are TRBV4-3 and TRBJ2-7; 13 positions match TRBD2. The trim removed 2 bases at V and 0 bases at J, leaving 1 base unmatched. The CDR3 consists of 16 residues. Germline CDR1 reads LGHNA; CDR2 reads YSLEER. The CDR3 bases are TGCGCCAGCAGCCAATGGACTAGCGGGGGCTCCTACGAGCAGTACTTC. Encoded protein: CASSQWTSGGSYEQYF.

V gene TRBV7-9 combines with J gene TRBJ1-4; D possibly corresponds to TRBD1 (5 bases). Trimming left V 5 bases short and J 11 bases short, with 12 bases between. This CDR3 comprises 12 residues. Germline values: CDR1 SEHNR, CDR2 FQNEAQ (reference sequence). CDR3 region: CASSDTRDKLFF. The CDR3 DNA follows: TGTGCCAGCAGCGACACAAGGGACAAACTGTTTTTT.

This clonotype was counted only a few times. The chain combines TRBV6-2 or TRBV6-3 with TRBJ1-1; 7 bases are a match to TRBD1. CDR1 MNHEY and CDR2 SVGEGT come from the germline V gene. Germline trimming cut 6 bases from V and 5 bases from J; bases unmatched to any gene: 6. The CDR3 length is 13 residues. Written as DNA, the CDR3 is TGTGCCAGCAGACCTACAGGGGCTACTGAAGCTTTCTTT. Amino acids: CASRPTGATEAFF.

The chain joins TRBV20-1 to TRBJ1-2; TRBD1 aligns across 7 bases. The CDR3 runs to 13 residues. Losses at the gene ends were 3 bases for V and 4 bases for J; bases not matched to a gene: 5. The germline CDR1 and CDR2 sequences are DFQATT and SNEGSKA (reference sequence). CDR3 DNA sequence: TGCAGTGCTAGCCCGGGACAGTTCTATGGCTACACCTTC. It yields the protein CSASPGQFYGYTF.

Details on this clonotype: The junction departs from germline at one end; a sequencing error may be responsible. The gene calls are TRBV6-5 and TRBJ2-5; TRBD2 agrees at 13 bases. The CDR3 length is 16 residues. Per the germline V gene, CDR1 is MNHEY and CDR2 is SVGAGI. DNA for the CDR3: TGTGCCAGCAGTTCCGGGACTAGCGGGGCTCAAGGGACCCAGTACTTC. This gives the protein CASSSGTSGAQGTQYF.

The V and J genes are TRBV7-2 and TRBJ2-1; 8 bases agree with TRBD2. CDR3 length: 16 residues. V lost 6 bases to trimming and J lost 6 bases; unmatched junction nucleotides: 13. Germline V CDR1 and CDR2: SGHTA, FQGNSA. CDR3 residues: CASSFGGGAGVNEQFF. For the CDR3, the DNA is TGTGCCAGCAGTTTTGGTGGGGGAGCGGGGGTCAATGAGCAGTTCTTC.